These T cell receptor beta chains were read from a single sample in a study of blood T cell repertoires in COVID-19. Profiled with immunoSEQ multiplex PCR; TCRdb holds only in-frame clones, not every one. In the table there are some 120,000 clones, approximately 86% of which are singletons. Specimen: peripheral blood. Source of these receptors: a woman aged 50 to 65 who had recovered from COVID-19. Both conserved end residues are part of each CDR3. The D gene is left open where the match is weak. Size is stated for part of the rows, as once, few or many counts, or as a class when the clone is expanded.

>TRBV5-1|few|TRBD1|TRBJ2-1
TGCGCCAGCAGCCCATTCCCGGGACAGGGGGCCGACAATGAGCAGTTCTTC
CASSPFPGQGADNEQFF
>TRBV5-4|NA|TRBD1|TRBJ1-4
TGTGCCAGCAGCCCGGGACAGGGTCGAGGTGAAAAACTGTTTTTT
CASSPGQGRGEKLFF
>TRBV6-2/TRBV6-3|NA|NA|TRBJ1-2
TGTGCCAGCAGTTACGCCCCTGGGCAGGTCAATAACTATGGCTACACCTTC
CASSYAPGQVNNYGYTF
>TRBV5-6|few|TRBD1|TRBJ2-5
TGTGCCAGCAGCTCGGGACAGGGGGCTGAGACCCAGTACTTC
CASSSGQGAETQYF
>TRBV5-1|NA|TRBD1|TRBJ2-7
TGCGCCAGCAGGCTTACCGGGACAGCTACTTACGAGCAGTACTTC
CASRLTGTATYEQYF
>TRBV11-2|NA|NA|TRBJ2-5
TGTGCCAGCAGCTCCGGGTCGCGGAGGGAGACCCAGTACTTC
CASSSGSRRETQYF
>TRBV7-9|NA|NA|TRBJ2-3
TGTGCCAGCAGCTTCGGTACGGGAGATACGCAGTATTTT
CASSFGTGDTQYF
>TRBV25-1|NA|NA|TRBJ1-6
TGTGCCAGCAGTGTCACAGAGAATTCACCCCTCCACTTT
CASSVTENSPLHF
>TRBV12-3/TRBV12-4|NA|NA|TRBJ2-7
TGTGCCGACCAGGAGCGGTCCTACGAGCAGTACTTC
CADQERSYEQYF
>TRBV27|many|TRBD2|TRBJ2-1
TGTGCCAGCAGACTAGCGGGATCCAATGAGCAGTTCTTC
CASRLAGSNEQFF
>TRBV7-2|NA|TRBD1|TRBJ2-5
TGTGCCAGCAGCCAAACCTACAGGGGCCATCAAGAGACCCAGTACTTC
CASSQTYRGHQETQYF
>TRBV28|NA|NA|TRBJ2-7
TGTGCCAGCAGGGCCGGGAGCACCTACGAGCAGTACTTC
CASRAGSTYEQYF
>TRBV13|NA|TRBD2|TRBJ2-1
TGTGCCAGCAGCACAGCCCTAGCGGGAGGCAGAGCATCCTACAATGAGCAGTTCTTC
CASSTALAGGRASYNEQFF
>TRBV6-5|NA|TRBD1|TRBJ1-1
TGTGCCAGCACCGCCCGGACAGGGTCGGGCACTGAAGCTTTCTTT
CASTARTGSGTEAFF
>TRBV2|NA|NA|TRBJ2-7
TGTGCCAGCAGCCCATTTGGGAGCTGGATTAGGAACGAGCAGTACTTC
CASSPFGSWIRNEQYF
>TRBV9|NA|NA|TRBJ1-3
TGTGCCAGCAGCGTAGCGGGAGGGTCGAACACCATATATTTT
CASSVAGGSNTIYF
>TRBV12-2|NA|NA|TRBJ1-6
TGTGCAAGTCGCTTACCGACGGGGGTAAGCTCCTATAATTCACCCCTCCACTTT
CASRLPTGVSSYNSPLHF
>TRBV18|NA|TRBD1|TRBJ1-5
TGTGCCAGCTCAAGAGGGGGCGGCAATCAGCCCCAGCATTTT
CASSRGGGNQPQHF
>TRBV7-9|NA|TRBD1|TRBJ1-1
TGTGCCAGCAGCTTTGCGCGGGACAGGGAAGCTTTCTTT
CASSFARDREAFF
>TRBV18|NA|TRBD1|TRBJ2-7
TGTGCCAGCTCACCGATCCCGGGACAGGGTGAGCAGTACTTC
CASSPIPGQGEQYF
>TRBV2|NA|NA|TRBJ1-1
TGTGCCAGCACGTACGGAGGGGCGAACACTGAAGCTTTCTTT
CASTYGGANTEAFF
>TRBV28|NA|NA|TRBJ1-4
TGTGCCAGCAGTTTATTAAACGGCGGTGAAAAACTGTTTTTT
CASSLLNGGEKLFF
>TRBV4-1|NA|TRBD2|TRBJ2-5
TGCGCCAGCAGCCAACCTAGCGGGGGGCTCCAAGAGACCCAGTACTTC
CASSQPSGGLQETQYF
>TRBV19|NA|TRBD1|TRBJ1-2
TGTGCCAGTAACGTACAGGGGAATCGGCCGATCTATGGCTACACCTTC
CASNVQGNRPIYGYTF
>TRBV27|NA|NA|TRBJ2-5
TGTGCCAGCAGTTTATCGAGGTTCGGGGTTCGGGGGGAGACCCAGTACTTC
CASSLSRFGVRGETQYF